The clone carrying this TCR beta chain was seen only a few times. How the authors handled the data: Amplification from reference gene primers served as the basis for estimated nucleated cell counts. TCRdb's table, derived via immunoSEQ multiplex PCR, lists solely in-frame clones and lacks some. Clone size and V and J calls were adopted from that table, with D and trimming inferred from the DNA. The sample yields around 220,000 clones, about 90% seen once. The record originates from a study of blood T cell repertoires in COVID-19. Turning to the study itself: Samples representing acute and convalescent COVID-19 were sourced from the United States, Italy and Spain. PBMCs, B-cell-depleted T cells, or T cells provided the cDNA or gDNA that made up the material.

The CDR3 has 14 amino acids. The germline CDR1 and CDR2 sequences are SNHLY and FYNNEI. The V gene lost 7 bases and the J gene lost 3 bases, with 16 bases spanning the gap. The specimen sequenced was peripheral blood. This chain uses TRBV2 with TRBJ2-7; D is perhaps TRBD1 (6 bases). The clonotype comes from a man aged 40-49 years with active or convalescent COVID-19. CDR3 nucleotide sequence: TGTGCCAGCAATCCAAACAGGGCGGGCTACGAGCAGTACTTC. Residues: CASNPNRAGYEQYF.